This entry lists 28 T cell receptor beta chains sequenced from one sample in a study of cytomegalovirus exposure and HLA in healthy donors. The PCR employed 60 Vbeta primers together with 13 Jbeta primers. Clones were read by immunoSEQ multiplex PCR, and TCRdb kept only the in-frame ones, dropping some. Of about 31,000 clones in the sample, around nine tenths are singletons; the top ten hold 2.7%. What was sequenced was PBMCs. The receptors stem from a boy between 5 and 17 years old in good health and CMV-seronegative.

V usage is TRBV5-1 and J usage is TRBJ2-3; possibly TRBD1 for D (6 bases). Germline CDR1 is SGHRS and CDR2 is YFSETQ. Trimming pared 4 bases from V and 2 bases from J, leaving 20 bases between. CDR3 size: 17 residues. Written as DNA, the CDR3 is TGCGCCAGCAGCCTGGGGGTGGGGGACACTATCACAGATACGCAGTATTTT. This translates into CASSLGVGDTITDTQYF.

The rearrangement joins TRBV5-1 to TRBJ2-3; D call uncertain. V lost 0 bases and J 6 bases, leaving 5 bases between the germline ends. The germline CDR1 and CDR2 sequences are SGHRS and YFSETQ. The CDR3 consists of 12 residues. As DNA, the CDR3 is TGCGCCAGCAGCTTGGCTTTCGATACGCAGTATTTT. Its protein is CASSLAFDTQYF.

V and J are TRBV27 and TRBJ1-6, with D tentatively TRBD1 (6 bases). CDR1 and CDR2 from the germline V gene are MNHEY and SMNVEV (reference sequence). V lost 5 bases and J lost 13, with 15 bases in between. CDR3 length equals 13 residues. The CDR3 DNA is TGTGCCAGCAGTCCGTCTCCCGGACAGCCCCTCCACTTT. This translates into CASSPSPGQPLHF.

The chain recombines TRBV29-1 with TRBJ1-1; D is perhaps TRBD1 (5 bases). This CDR3 contains 13 residues. V gave up 3 bases and J gave up 4 bases, with 12 bases separating them. The germline gives CDR1 SQVTM, CDR2 ANQGSEA. The CDR3 region is CSVDSQGGTEAFF. The DNA of the CDR3 is TGCAGCGTTGACTCTCAGGGAGGCACTGAAGCTTTCTTT. The full variable domain, its missing parts supplied by reference TRBV29-1 and TRBJ1-1, is SAVISQKPSRDICQRGTSLTIQCQVDSQVTMMFWYRQQPGQSLTLIATANQGSEATYESGFVIDKFPISRPNLTFSTLTVSNMSPEDSSIYLCSVDSQGGTEAFFGQGTRLTVV.

The chain has TRBV15 and TRBJ2-1; TRBD2 aligns across 8 bases. Germline trimming cut 5 bases from V and 4 bases from J; bases unmatched to any gene: 4. CDR3 length: 14 amino acids. The germline gives CDR1 LNHNV, CDR2 YYDKDF (reference sequence). The CDR3 nucleotides read TGTGCCACCAGCCCGGGACTAGGGTACAATGAGCAGTTCTTC. This gives the protein CATSPGLGYNEQFF.

CDR3 nucleotides: TGCGCCAGCAGTCAATCTCTTCACAGGGGGCATACCGGGGAGCTGTTTTTT. It encodes CASSQSLHRGHTGELFF. The chain links TRBV23-1 to TRBJ2-2; 9 bases map to TRBD1. TRBV23-1 has ORF status, its function being uncertain. CDR3 size: 17 residues. Trimming removed 0 bases from V and 5 bases from J; junction bases left unmatched: 7.

This chain joins TRBV4-1 and TRBJ2-5; tentative D call: TRBD2 (6 bases). The CDR3 consists of 16 residues. Trimming removed 0 bases at V and 2 bases at J, with 13 bases between. Germline V CDR1 and CDR2: MGHRA, YSYEKL. The CDR3 spells CASSQDPTSQQETQYF. The CDR3 DNA is TGCGCCAGCAGCCAAGACCCAACTAGCCAACAAGAGACCCAGTACTTC.

The J gene is TRBJ1-3, the V gene TRBV27; weak D call: TRBD1 (6 bases). Germline V gene sequence: CDR1 MNHEY, CDR2 SMNVEV (reference sequence). The CDR3 loop spans 15 amino acids. V shed 2 bases and J shed 0 bases, with 8 bases lying between them. DNA of the CDR3: TGTGCCAGCAGTTTACAGGGGAGCTCTGGAAACACCATATATTTT. It specifies CASSLQGSSGNTIYF.

CDR3: CASSYRGAGETQYF. Here the CDR3 DNA reads TGTGCCAGCAGTTACAGGGGTGCGGGAGAGACCCAGTACTTC. The V and J genes are TRBV27 and TRBJ2-5, with 7 positions matching TRBD1. The germline V gene encodes CDR1 MNHEY and CDR2 SMNVEV (reference sequence). This CDR3 spans 14 amino acids. The trim removed 4 bases at V and 4 bases at J, leaving 6 bases unmatched.

V usage is TRBV6-6 and J usage is TRBJ1-1, with a tentative D call TRBD1 (5 bases). The V and J ends lost 0 bases and 4 bases respectively, with 15 bases between them. This CDR3 has 16 residues. Germline V CDR1 and CDR2: MNHNY, SVGAGI (reference sequence). The CDR3 spells CASSYSGGERATEAFF. CDR3 nucleotides: TGTGCCAGCAGTTACTCTGGAGGGGAAAGGGCCACTGAAGCTTTCTTT.

This clone came up a few times. The chain couples TRBV2 to TRBJ2-1; TRBD1 might be the D (5 bases). Germline V gene data show CDR1 as SNHLY and CDR2 as FYNNEI. Trimming took 11 bases from V and 2 from J, leaving 7 bases between them. The CDR3 runs to 11 residues. The CDR3 DNA sequence: TGTGCCGGGGCCACCTACAATGAGCAGTTCTTC. It translates to CAGATYNEQFF.

The chain has TRBV15 and TRBJ2-7; tentative D call: TRBD2 (6 bases). The CDR3 is made up of 14 amino acids. Trimming shortened V by 0 bases and J by 2 bases, and 8 bases separated the two germline ends. Germline V gene sequence: CDR1 LNHNV, CDR2 YYDKDF (reference sequence). CDR3 residues: CATSRDPGAYEQYF. DNA for the CDR3: TGTGCCACCAGCAGAGATCCGGGGGCCTACGAGCAGTACTTC. The entire variable domain, with the rest obtained from reference TRBV15 and TRBJ2-7, is as follows: DAMVIQNPRYQVTQFGKPVTLSCSQTLNHNVMYWYQQKSSQAPKLLFHYYDKDFNNEADTPDNFQSRRPNTSFCFLDIRSPGLGDTAMYLCATSRDPGAYEQYFGPGTRLTVT.

The chain is built from TRBV7-2 and TRBJ1-2; unclear D gene. V lost 0 bases and J lost 7, with 9 bases in between. This CDR3 has 13 amino acids. Germline lookup yields CDR1 SGHTA and CDR2 FQGNSA. CDR3: CASSLAAAGGYTF. The CDR3 DNA is TGTGCCAGCAGCTTAGCAGCAGCGGGTGGCTACACCTTC. Variable domain in full (rest from reference TRBV7-2 and TRBJ1-2): GAGVSQSPSNKVTEKGKDVELRCDPISGHTALYWYRQSLGQGLEFLIYFQGNSAPDKSGLPSDRFSAERTGGSVSTLTIQRTQQEDSAVYLCASSLAAAGGYTFGSGTRLTVV.

The J gene is TRBJ1-3, the V gene TRBV2; D may be TRBD1 (6 bases). V gave up 6 bases and J gave up 2 bases, with 14 bases separating them. The CDR3 has 15 residues. CDR1 SNHLY and CDR2 FYNNEI come from the germline V gene. The CDR3: CASREIRGPGNTIYF. CDR3 nucleotide sequence: TGTGCCAGCAGGGAGATCAGGGGACCTGGAAACACCATATATTTT.

This chain links TRBV4-1 with TRBJ2-7; 7 bases are a match to TRBD1. CDR1 and CDR2 from the germline V gene are MGHRA and YSYEKL. The CDR3 is 13 amino acids. V lost 4 bases and J lost 1; bases outside the gene matches: 1. CDR3 in DNA: TGCGCCAGCAGCCCGGACAGGTCCTACGAGCAGTACTTC. It is translated as CASSPDRSYEQYF.

CDR3 protein: CASSLVGPTVVGTDTQYF. CDR3 DNA: TGCGCCAGCAGCTTGGTAGGGCCGACAGTGGTAGGCACAGATACGCAGTATTTT. The chain has TRBV5-1 and TRBJ2-3; tentatively, D is TRBD1 (5 bases). The CDR3 loop spans 18 amino acids. Looked up from germline, CDR1 is SGHRS and CDR2 is YFSETQ. Trimming shortened V by 0 bases and J by 1 base, and 18 bases separated the two germline ends.

The V and J genes are TRBV6-4 and TRBJ2-1; maybe TRBD2 (6 bases). The CDR3 has 12 amino acids. V shed 8 bases and J shed 8 bases, with 13 bases lying between them. Per the germline V gene, CDR1 is MRHNA and CDR2 is SNTAGT. Here the CDR3 DNA reads TGTGCCAGCGGGGACTCCCTCCATGAGCAGTTCTTC. Translating it yields CASGDSLHEQFF.

This clone has more than one count but fewer than ten. This chain's CDR3 is CASSLGGIRSTEAFF. Written as DNA, the CDR3 is TGCGCCAGCAGCTTGGGCGGAATTCGGAGCACTGAAGCTTTCTTT. The chain is built from TRBV5-1 and TRBJ1-1; no clear D gene. V lost 0 bases and J lost 4, with 13 bases in between. From germline, CDR1 is SGHRS and CDR2 YFSETQ. This CDR3 region has 15 residues.

The chain combines TRBV5-1 with TRBJ2-7; 7 positions match TRBD2. This CDR3 has 15 residues. The V and J ends lost 4 bases and 5 bases, in that order; junction bases with no gene match: 12. The V gene's germline CDR1 is SGHRS and CDR2 YFSETQ. CDR3: CASSPRAGGLDEQYF. The CDR3 nucleotides read TGCGCCAGCAGCCCCAGGGCCGGGGGGTTGGACGAGCAGTACTTC.

J is TRBJ1-4 and V is TRBV19; D may be TRBD1 (5 bases). V gave up 2 bases and J gave up 4 bases, with 14 bases separating them. The germline CDR1 and CDR2 sequences are LNHDA and SQIVND (reference sequence). The CDR3 length is 16 residues. The CDR3 region is CASSITPQGYNEKLFF. The CDR3 DNA reads as TGTGCCAGTAGTATAACCCCCCAGGGCTATAATGAAAAACTGTTTTTT.

This clone is classed as large. In the same sample, other DNA sequences code for this CDR3. V gene TRBV19 combines with J gene TRBJ1-2; possibly TRBD1 for D (5 bases). CDR3 size: 14 residues. Germline V CDR1 and CDR2: LNHDA, SQIVND (reference sequence). V was clipped by 5 bases and J by 0 bases, with 10 bases between them. The CDR3 nucleotides are TGTGCCAGTAGTTGGGGGGGAACTAACTATGGCTACACCTTC. Its protein product is CASSWGGTNYGYTF.

The V and J genes are TRBV4-1 and TRBJ2-2; D might be TRBD2 (5 bases). Per the germline V gene, CDR1 is MGHRA and CDR2 is YSYEKL. CDR3 length: 14 residues. The ends were cut back, 4 bases at V and 5 bases at J, with 11 bases in the middle. This chain's CDR3 is CASSRLEGTGELFF. As DNA, the CDR3 is TGCGCCAGCAGCCGCCTAGAGGGTACCGGGGAGCTGTTTTTT.

J is TRBJ2-3 and V is TRBV19; TRBD1 matches at 9 bases. The CDR3 loop spans 18 amino acids. Trimming took 0 bases from V and 1 from J; bases not matched to a gene: 8. Germline CDR1 is LNHDA and CDR2 is SQIVND (reference sequence). CDR3 protein: CASSIDLGTGKRTDTQYF. Here the CDR3 DNA reads TGTGCCAGTAGTATAGATCTAGGGACAGGGAAACGCACAGATACGCAGTATTTT.

The rearrangement joins TRBV9 to TRBJ1-1; D unclear. The CDR3 runs 14 residues. V lost 4 bases and J 7 bases, leaving 17 bases between the germline ends. Germline-derived CDR1 and CDR2 are SGDLS and YYNGEE. This CDR3 is CASSLGWGGLEAFF. The CDR3, as DNA: TGTGCCAGCAGCCTAGGCTGGGGAGGACTTGAAGCTTTCTTT.

This sequence joins TRBV5-1 and TRBJ2-2; 7 bases match TRBD1. The CDR3 length is 16 residues. The ends lost 3 bases at V and 1 base at J; junction bases unmatched: 6. From germline, CDR1 is SGHRS and CDR2 YFSETQ. CDR3 amino acids: CASSSQTGRNTGELFF. In nucleotides, the CDR3 is TGCGCCAGCAGCTCCCAGACAGGGCGGAACACCGGGGAGCTGTTTTTT.

CDR3 sequence: CASSERRLTSNQPQHF. DNA of the CDR3: TGTGCCAGCAGTGAGAGGAGACTGACCAGCAATCAGCCCCAGCATTTT. The rearrangement links TRBV6-1 to TRBJ1-5; D is unresolved. The CDR3 covers 16 residues. The germline V gene encodes CDR1 MNHNS and CDR2 SASEGT. V was trimmed by 3 bases and J by 1 base, leaving 13 bases between them.

V and J are TRBV7-9 and TRBJ2-2, with a possible D match to TRBD2 (7 bases). Looked up from germline, CDR1 is SEHNR and CDR2 is FQNEAQ (reference sequence). V lost 2 bases, J lost 2 bases, and 12 bases lay in between. The CDR3 is 16 residues long. The CDR3 reads CASSLSGGPNTGELFF. As DNA, the CDR3 is TGTGCCAGCAGCTTATCCGGGGGGCCTAACACCGGGGAGCTGTTTTTT.

The CDR3 nucleotides are TGTGCCAGCAGCTTGAGTGCACAGGGTCCCCACGAGCAGTACTTC. This translates into CASSLSAQGPHEQYF. V is TRBV7-9 and J is TRBJ2-7, with D possibly matching TRBD1 (6 bases). CDR1 and CDR2 from the germline V gene are SEHNR and FQNEAQ (reference sequence). V shed 3 bases and J shed 5 bases, with 17 bases lying between them. The CDR3 is 15 residues long. Drawing the rest from reference TRBV7-9 and TRBJ2-7, the complete variable domain is DTGVSQNPRHKITKRGQNVTFRCDPISEHNRLYWYRQTLGQGPEFLTYFQNEAQLEKSRLLSDRFSAERPKGSFSTLEIQRTEQGDSAMYLCASSLSAQGPHEQYFGPGTRLTVT.